This T cell receptor beta chain was identified in a study of T cell responses to AZD1222 COVID-19 vaccine. General study results and limits: A reported finding is that nearly half of spike-specific TCRs target unmutated variant regions. Donors skewed white British and female; clonal diversity was possibly underestimated. Two AZD1222 doses significantly raised spike-specific TCR breadth and depth over controls. The CD4 TCRs associated with vaccination extended across spike and predominated at 160-218 and 743-854.

CDR3 length: 15 residues. V gave up 0 bases and J gave up 9 bases; unmatched junction bases: 2. Germline V gene sequence: CDR1 MNHEY, CDR2 SMNVEV (reference sequence). Method: immunoSEQ multiplex PCR; TCRdb's copy keeps in-frame clones and lacks some. This sample yields over 130,000 clones, of which 91% are seen a single time; around 8% belongs to the top ten. A note on this clone: The antigen is not known.

This chain uses TRBV27 with TRBJ1-6, with TRBD1 matching over 10 bases. The sequences come from peripheral blood, collected 28 days after the second dose of the MenACWY control vaccine. The sequence derives from an adult who received the MenACWY meningococcal vaccine as a control. CDR3 nucleotides: TGTGCCAGCAGTTTATCAGGACAGGGGGGTTCACCCCTCCACTTT. Protein sequence: CASSLSGQGGSPLHF.